The entry below describes one TCR beta chain. The antigen it recognizes is unknown. No base qualities exist here, and no much larger clone lies one base off it. This sample was included in a study of cytomegalovirus exposure and HLA in healthy donors (dated by TCRdb to about 2017). For the study in its entirety: An earlier analysis of 587 of the donors reported 250 to 300 Gb of sequence data and roughly 100 million unique TCR beta sequences from about 179 million T cells. In addition to the first cohort of several hundred subjects, a separate validation cohort of 120 different subjects was used. To predict cytomegalovirus infection status, the study combined high-throughput TCR immunosequencing, statistical association of individual TCRs with disease status, and machine learning. HLA typing included class I and class II loci at four-digit resolution. In a later genetic analysis, genome-wide SNP genotypes for 398 of the 666 donors were used, and that subset was treated as a discovery cohort. All discovery cohort repertoires had been generated on a single sequencing platform. The study used immunosequencing to profile the T cell repertoires of 670 or so subjects and linked those repertoires to cytomegalovirus serostatus. The aim of the study was to test whether cataloging public T cell receptors could identify signatures of past pathogen exposure. The number of donors typed differed by locus, with about 629-630 for A, B, C, DRB1 and DQB1, roughly 520 for DQA1, 606 for DPA1, and some 470 for DPB1. An earlier analysis of several hundred of the donors applied high-throughput TCR beta sequencing to assess whether each TCR beta V gene segment acted as functional or pseudogenic. Because of strong linkage in the cohort, five DR-DQ haplotypes were treated as single units for association and clustering. On average, about 240,000 unique TCR beta nucleotide sequences were sequenced per donor among 398 genotyped donors of the cohort, with roughly 18% of those sequences being non-productive. Rather than drawing on any new phenotypic data, the later analysis identified candidate immune exposures from TCR beta sequences and the way those sequences occurred across donors. Among the roughly 400 genotyped donors, approximately 81% belonged to the genetic ancestry cluster associated with self-reported Caucasian donors. To study patterns of TCR occurrence, a later analysis re-analyzed previously published TCR beta repertoires from 700 or so donors and added high-resolution HLA genotyping. Donor age, sex, ethnicity and CMV serostatus were compiled alongside the repertoire data. Roughly 300 gigabases of sequencing data and approximately 93 million unique TCR sequences were included in an early release covering around 600 HLA-typed donors.

Study-level results and caveats: Several of the top co-occurrence clusters appeared to be linked to parvovirus B19, influenza, CMV and Epstein-Barr virus, according to a later analysis. According to the authors, the approach could potentially be generalized to other disease states and immunological phenotypes. A further reported finding was that TCR beta sequences accurately predicted the HLA-A and HLA-B alleles for most subjects in the first cohort. Because HLA typing was missing for some donors at each locus, association tests included only the typed subset. Assigning TCR associations to individual alleles was difficult when HLA alleles, especially DR and DQ, strongly co-occurred. A total of about 150 TCR beta chains were listed by the study as associated with cytomegalovirus. Most CMV-associated TCR beta chains appeared to be HLA-restricted in a later analysis, and the HLA associations seemed to be driven largely by CMV exposure. Broadly in line with IMGT annotations, most TCR beta V segments showed up in productive rearrangements about 90% or about 30% of the time in an earlier analysis of 450 to 600 of the donors. A later analysis found that TCR association rates varied across HLA loci, with DRB1 alleles showing the most associated TCRs and HLA-C alleles the fewest. A later analysis associated about 18,000 TCR beta sequences with specific HLA alleles at a false discovery rate of 0.05. A later genetic analysis reported fewer N-insertions in productive TCRs among donors in an Asian-associated ancestry cluster than the approximately 700-donor mean. The only immune exposure information available for the cohort was CMV serostatus. Because counts were too low, under 20 rarely observed V segments, including chromosome 9 orphons, were left out of the earlier analysis of about 620 of the donors. Only TCR beta chains were sequenced in this cohort, and the absence of alpha or paired-chain data limited detectable features. Some IMGT-functional V segments, including TRBV6-2 and TRBV6-3, could not be distinguished by the 87-base-pair reads and were therefore excluded. In a later genetic analysis, a missense DCLRE1C variant was associated with V-gene and J-gene trimming of TCR beta chains, and the association was replicated in an independent cohort. A cluster of highly shared sequence variants was judged likely to be a technical artifact of the sequencing pipeline. Compared with equally common non-associated chains, HLA-associated TCR beta chains in a later analysis were more clonally expanded and had lower generation probabilities. Roughly uniform sequencing depth across donors was assumed in presence/absence analyses, although this assumption may not hold. Correlated functional status among segregating V segments might be attributable to linkage disequilibrium, but an unknown experimental factor could not be ruled out. The classifier was reported to diagnose cytomegalovirus status with high specificity and sensitivity in both the original and validation cohorts. In vitro tests confirmed that three of the cytomegalovirus-associated TCR beta chains recognize cytomegalovirus antigens. While some public TCRs were present in many individuals, most TCR sequences turned up only very rarely across donors.

Ends trimmed: V by 5 bases, J by 5 bases; bases unmatched to a gene: 8. From the cysteine through the phenylalanine, the CDR3 covers 14 amino acids. Solely the CDR3 DNA is kept, with 42 bases framed from the first base. The germline V gene (reference sequence) specifies MNHEY as CDR1 and SMNVEV as CDR2. Library method: the immunoSEQ multiplex PCR assay. The multiplex PCR relied on a mix of 60 forward primers for TCR Vbeta segments and 13 reverse primers for TCR Jbeta segments. A multiplex PCR assay on genomic DNA amplified the CDR3 region of rearranged TCR beta genes. On the Illumina HiSeq System, the amplified TCR beta libraries were sequenced as 87-base-pair reads. The source study handled its data this way. Across the 500 to 700 repertoires, a later analysis counted tens of millions of unique TCR beta chains, 9.5 million to 13 million of which were shared by at least two donors. To remove PCR and sequencing errors, raw reads were error-corrected and collapsed into unique sequences using a nearest-neighbor algorithm that merged closely related sequences. To assign V, D and J gene segments, CDR3 sequences were aligned to IMGT reference sequences. For a sequence to be retained, a match of at least six nucleotides to both a V gene segment and a J gene segment was required. Rearrangements were called productive when the CDR3 lacked stop codons and stayed in frame with V and J; all others were non-productive. CDR3 was defined according to IMGT convention as the region running from the second conserved V-encoded cysteine to the conserved J-encoded phenylalanine. The earlier analysis of a few hundred of the donors excluded any sequence lacking an unambiguous match to a single V gene segment. In an earlier analysis of 450 to 700 of the donors, V segments were called functional above 56.7% productive rearrangements and were called segregating when the between-donor standard deviation exceeded 5%. A statistical classification framework was developed to diagnose cytomegalovirus status using the catalog of TCR beta chain sequences. In a later analysis, V and J genes were assigned by comparing TCR nucleotide sequences against IMGT/GENE-DB human TR gene sequences. In a later analysis, CDR3 sequences and most-parsimonious VDJ recombination scenarios were assigned using the TCRdist pipeline. In a later analysis, each TCR beta chain was defined by its CDR3 amino acid sequence together with its V-gene family, and reads without a unique V-gene family were excluded. To address suspected cross-contamination and a sequencing artifact, a later analysis removed approximately 600 highly shared, low-generation-probability nucleotide sequences. In a later analysis, a clonal expansion index was calculated for each public chain from normalized within-repertoire ranks of inferred template counts. In a later analysis, generation probabilities were computed with a VDJ recombination model fitted to out-of-frame rearrangements, and the resulting probabilities were checked against IGoR. A later analysis scored TCR-TCR, TCR-HLA and TCR-CMV co-occurrence with hypergeometric tests, applying a repertoire-size bias correction to TCR pairs. A later analysis estimated false discovery rates by permuting HLA or CMV assignments 20 times. In a later analysis, co-occurring TCRs were grouped with DBSCAN, and TCRdist sequence similarity was added when clustering was performed within HLA-allele-positive subsets. For co-occurrence clustering, repertoires with fewer than 30,000 or more than 120,000 public chains were excluded, along with four to six repertoires with anomalous nucleotide sharing. The clones in this table, taken by TCRdb from immuneACCESS, are in-frame only. Not every clone is retained; where verified, under half of the shortfall comes from an unresolved V gene, and the cause of the rest is unknown. D and trimming were read from the DNA, whereas the V and J calls and clone size are those reported in that table. Across this sample there are roughly 140,000 clones, with about 74% seen only once. The ten largest clones capture 4.9% of the sample.

The cohort comprised fewer than 700 healthy bone marrow donors. At the time of sampling, every cohort member was nominally healthy, though immune exposures that went unrecorded were likely present. The donor tested CMV seronegative, placing the donor among the 350 or so seronegative members of the cohort. Every donor gave a peripheral blood sample, and the peripheral blood mononuclear cells from that sample were used for TCR beta sequencing. The Qiagen DNeasy Blood Extraction Kit was used to extract genomic DNA from the blood cell samples. Sequenced: PBMCs. The chain is assembled from TRBV27 and TRBJ2-7; a stretch of 8 junction bases matches TRBD1. The clonotype originates from a woman in her fifties or sixties in good health and CMV-seronegative. The nucleotide sequence is TGTGCCAGCAGTCCGATGGACAGGGTAGACGAGCAGTACTTC. It encodes CASSPMDRVDEQYF.